This TCR beta chain comes out of a study of cytomegalovirus exposure and HLA in healthy donors. Study results and caveats: Sequencing probably produced one cluster of sequence variants that were highly shared.

To note about this clone: Its antigen is not known.

V was pared by 6 bases and J by 3 bases, with 4 bases of the junction left unmatched. CDR1 is SGHVS, CDR2 FNYEAQ, per germline. The length of the CDR3 is 14 residues. PCR primers comprised 60 Vbeta and 13 Jbeta primers. Produced via immunoSEQ multiplex PCR; TCRdb's table is partial and in-frame only. The table lists 150,000 to 200,000 clones, approximately 86% of them singletons. Sequenced sample: PBMCs. The TCR originated in a woman under 30 in good health and CMV-seronegative. The rearrangement links TRBV7-6 to TRBJ2-3, with 9 bases identical to TRBD1. The CDR3 region is CASSRGQGTDTQYF. The CDR3 DNA reads as TGTGCCAGCAGTAGAGGACAGGGGACAGATACGCAGTATTTT.